The 28 T cell receptor beta chains listed next were all sequenced from one sample in a study of T cells in women clearing cervical HPV infection. Sequenced by immunoSEQ multiplex PCR; TCRdb stores in-frame clones only, minus some. Its table records some 40,000 clones. Sequencing used blood buffy coat. The receptors derive from a woman between 18 and 70 years old with a cervical HPV16 infection that either progressed to CIN3+ or cleared (not recorded which).

As for this clone: The read is 3 residues too short to cover the CDR3 end, so that end is filled in from the germline J gene. The chain has TRBV19 and TRBJ2-2; D is perhaps TRBD2 (6 bases). CDR3 size: 16 residues. Germline CDR1 reads LNHDA; CDR2 reads SQIVND (reference sequence). The V gene lost 3 bases and the J gene lost 7 bases, with 18 bases spanning the gap. The CDR3 spells CASSMRGAGGNGELFF. The DNA read from the CDR3 is TGTGCCAGTAGTATGAGAGGGGCTGGGGGGAACGGGGAG. The full variable domain, rest sourced from reference TRBV19 and TRBJ2-2, is DGGITQSPKYLFRKEGQNVTLSCEQNLNHDAMYWYRQDPGQGLRLIYYSQIVNDFQKGDIAEGYSVSREKKESFPLTVTSAQKNPTAFYLCASSMRGAGGNGELFFGEGSRLTVL.

Of note for this clone: The read halts 3 residues ahead of the CDR3 end, with the missing end drawn from the germline J gene. This chain connects TRBV5-1 to TRBJ2-3; 7 positions agree with TRBD1. J was trimmed by 5 bases and V by 4 bases; bases with no gene match: 13. The CDR3 spans 16 residues. CDR1 SGHRS and CDR2 YFSETQ come from the germline V gene. CDR3 DNA, as far as it was read: TGCGCCAGCAGCCGTACCTCGACAGGGAACATAGATACG. Amino acid sequence: CASSRTSTGNIDT. The whole CDR3 region reads CASSRTSTGNIDTQYF. The variable domain in full, with the rest retrieved from reference TRBV5-1 and TRBJ2-3, is KAGVTQTPRYLIKTRGQQVTLSCSPISGHRSVSWYQQTPGQGLQFLFEYFSETQRNKGNFPGRFSGRQFSNSRSEMNVSTLELGDSALYLCASSRTSTGNIDTQYFGPGTRLTVL.

Worth noting for this clone: Mismatch with germline at one junction end may stem from a read error. The read terminates 3 residues before the CDR3 end, so the remaining end is supplied by the germline J gene. This rearrangement joins TRBV2 to TRBJ2-7; TRBD1 matches at 7 bases. The CDR3 contains 14 residues. Germline lookup yields CDR1 SNHLY and CDR2 FYNNEI. Incomplete CDR3 DNA: TGTGCCAGCAGAGAAGAGGGGGCGAGAAACGAG. It encodes CASREEGARNE. The complete CDR3 sequence is CASREEGARNEQYF.

About this clone: The read finishes 3 residues shy of the CDR3 end, and the germline J gene is used to complete it. The chain recombines TRBV2 with TRBJ2-7, with 10 bases that match TRBD2. The CDR3 is 14 amino acids. The germline V gene has CDR1 SNHLY and CDR2 FYNNEI. J lost 3 bases, V lost 4 bases, and 3 bases had no gene match. The CDR3 DNA, read in part, is TGTGCCAGCAGTGGGGCTAGCGGGAGCTACGAG. Protein product: CASSGASGSYE. The full CDR3 reads CASSGASGSYEQYF.

In the case of this clone: Read coverage stops 3 residues before the CDR3 terminus; the germline J gene supplies the remainder. V usage is TRBV27 and J usage is TRBJ1-5, with D hard to call. V shed 3 bases and J shed 3 bases, with 9 bases lying between them. Germline CDR1 reads MNHEY; CDR2 reads SMNVEV (reference sequence). CDR3 length: 14 residues. The covered CDR3 bases are TGTGCCAGCAGTTTTGAGCAGGCCAATCAGCCC. It encodes CASSFEQANQP. The CDR3 reads in full as CASSFEQANQPQHF.

To note about this clone: The sequence runs out 3 residues before the end of the CDR3; the remainder is reconstructed from the germline J gene. The chain links TRBV5-1 to TRBJ2-2; 10 bases are a match to TRBD2. The CDR3 runs to 15 residues. Germline assignment: CDR1 SGHRS and CDR2 YFSETQ. After removal of 2 bases from V and 7 bases from J, the junction contained 5 bases not matched to a gene. The CDR3 loop is CASSLTSGMVGELFF. The sequenced CDR3 bases are TGCGCCAGCAGCTTAACTAGCGGGATGGTCGGGGAG.

CDR3 protein: CASSIQGDTEAFF. The sequenced CDR3 bases are TGTGCCAGCAGTATACAGGGAGACACTGAA. The chain carries TRBV11-3 and TRBJ1-1; possibly TRBD1 for D (6 bases). With the read ending 3 residues before the CDR3 end, the germline J gene is used to fill in that end. The germline V and J ends were trimmed by 6 bases and 3 bases, with 11 bases remaining between them. Germline loops: CDR1 SGHNT, CDR2 YENEEA. The CDR3 is 13 residues long.

With regard to this clone: Sequencing ends 3 residues short of the CDR3 end; the germline J gene provides the rest. The V and J genes are TRBV7-9 and TRBJ2-7; D remains unclear. The CDR3 spans 13 residues. Deletions cut 0 bases from V and 6 bases from J, with 9 bases between. Germline-derived CDR1 and CDR2 are SEHNR and FQNEAQ (reference sequence). Here the CDR3 reads CASSLARSGEQYF. The sequenced part of the CDR3 DNA is TGTGCCAGCAGCTTAGCGCGTTCGGGCGAG.

Note on this clone: The read halts 3 residues ahead of the CDR3 end, with the missing end drawn from the germline J gene. The genes are TRBV7-2 and TRBJ2-3; 8 bases match TRBD2. Germline assignment: CDR1 SGHTA and CDR2 FQGNSA. The CDR3 is made up of 15 amino acids. The sequenced part of the CDR3 DNA is TGTGCCAGCAGCCAAGGTTCGGCGGGGGGCAACACG. It codes for CASSQGSAGGNT. The complete CDR3 sequence is CASSQGSAGGNTQYF.

In regard to this clone: The read finishes 3 residues shy of the CDR3 end, and the germline J gene is used to complete it. The chain couples TRBV7-6 to TRBJ1-4, with D perhaps TRBD1 (6 bases). Germline lookup yields CDR1 SGHVS and CDR2 FNYEAQ. The CDR3 sequence is 15 residues long. CDR3 bases read: TGTGCCAGCAGAGAAGGAACAGGGAATAATTCACCA. Its translation: CASREGTGNNSP. The whole CDR3 reads CASREGTGNNSPLFF.

With regard to this clone: The CDR3 goes on 3 residues after the read ends, and that part is filled in from the germline J gene. The V and J genes are TRBV7-2 and TRBJ2-3; 7 bases fit TRBD1. The CDR3 length is 15 residues. Germline assignment: CDR1 SGHTA and CDR2 FQGNSA. With 1 base clipped from V and 4 bases from J, the junction kept 5 bases outside the gene matches. CDR3 loop: CASSLGQGWSDTQYF. The CDR3 bases that were read are TGTGCCAGCAGCTTAGGACAGGGATGGTCAGATACG.

A note on this clone: The CDR3 end is not reached by the read, which stops 3 residues before it; the germline J gene fills it in. This rearrangement joins TRBV5-5 to TRBJ2-7; 9 bases are shared with TRBD1. CDR1 SGHKS and CDR2 YYEKEE come from the germline V gene (reference sequence). The junction had 8 bases not matched to a gene; V was cut back by 4 bases and J by 3 bases. CDR3 length equals 15 residues. The CDR3 spells CASSPGTGFLYEQYF. The CDR3 DNA, read in part, is TGTGCCAGCAGCCCGGGGACAGGGTTTCTCTACGAG.

Concerning this clone itself: Read sequence stops 3 residues before the CDR3 end, and the germline J gene provides the missing end. V is TRBV13 and J is TRBJ2-7; D is uncertain. V dropped 4 bases and J dropped 5 bases, with 9 bases sitting between them. The CDR3 contains 12 residues. Germline loops: CDR1 PRHDT, CDR2 FYEKMQ (reference sequence). This CDR3 is CASSSLSHEQYF. CDR3 DNA (partial): TGTGCCAGCAGCTCTTTAAGCCACGAG.

Note on this clone: The read terminates 3 residues ahead of where the CDR3 ends, so the germline J gene completes it. The V gene is TRBV29-1, the J gene TRBJ2-5; TRBD1 might be the D (7 bases). The V end was cut by 8 bases, the J end by 5 bases, with 18 bases between. The CDR3 runs to 13 residues. Germline V gives CDR1 SQVTM, CDR2 ANQGSEA. CDR3 loop: CSFRGAGGETQYF. The part of the CDR3 DNA that was read is TGCAGCTTCAGGGGGGCAGGGGGGGAGACC.

As concerns this clone: The read halts 3 residues ahead of the CDR3 end, with the missing end drawn from the germline J gene. The chain has TRBV6-1 and TRBJ1-6, with a tentative D call TRBD1 (5 bases). Germline values: CDR1 MNHNS, CDR2 SASEGT. The CDR3 is 11 residues long. The covered CDR3 bases are TGTGCCAGCAGTGTCCCCAGGGCC. As protein: CASSVPRA. The entire CDR3 is CASSVPRALHF.

On this clone: One end of the junction is discordant with germline, which a read error may explain. Read data end 3 residues before the CDR3 end; the end is taken from the germline J gene. Other DNA sequences in the same sample also yield this CDR3. The rearrangement links TRBV7-2 to TRBJ2-5, with D perhaps TRBD1 or TRBD2 (6 bases each). Per germline, CDR1 SGHTA and CDR2 FQGNSA. There are 14 residues in the CDR3. This CDR3 reads CASSAYREEETQYF. CDR3 DNA, as far as it was read: TGTGCCAGCAGCGCATACAGGGAGGAAGAAACC.

A note on this clone: Read sequence stops 3 residues before the CDR3 end, and the germline J gene provides the missing end. V is TRBV4-1 and J is TRBJ2-7, with D tentatively TRBD2 (7 bases). Germline V gives CDR1 MGHRA, CDR2 YSYEKL. Between the trimmed V and J ends, which lost 1 base and 6 bases, there was a span of 19 bases. The CDR3 runs to 16 residues. CDR3 DNA, as far as it was read: TGCGCCAGCAGCCAAGGTCGTCCAACGGGGGGCAGCGAG. It yields the protein CASSQGRPTGGSE. The full CDR3 protein is CASSQGRPTGGSEQYF.

To note about this clone: The read is 3 residues too short to cover the CDR3 end, so that end is filled in from the germline J gene. V is TRBV2 and J is TRBJ2-2; 7 bases are shared with TRBD1. The trim removed 6 bases at V and 3 bases at J, leaving 7 bases unmatched. The CDR3 totals 15 residues. Per germline, CDR1 SNHLY and CDR2 FYNNEI. Partial CDR3 DNA: TGTGCCAGCAGAGGCAGACAGGGATACACCGGGGAG. Protein sequence: CASRGRQGYTGE. The whole CDR3 reads CASRGRQGYTGELFF.

As concerns this clone: At one end, the junction sequence differs from germline, possibly due to a read error. From the germline J gene comes the end of the CDR3, since the read stops 3 residues before it. The same CDR3 can be traced to other DNA sequences in this sample. The V gene is TRBV5-1, the J gene TRBJ1-3; D not certain. This CDR3 contains 13 residues. Germline CDR1 reads SGHRS; CDR2 reads YFSETQ. The CDR3 loop reads CASSPDSGNTIYF. CDR3 DNA, as far as it was read: TGCGCCAGCAGCCCAGACTCTGGAAACACT.

Comment on this clone: From the germline J gene comes the end of the CDR3, since the read stops 3 residues before it. The chain employs TRBV30 and TRBJ2-3; D gene unclear. Germline V gene sequence: CDR1 GTSNPN, CDR2 SVGIG (reference sequence). The CDR3 loop spans 12 amino acids. The DNA read from the CDR3 is TGTGCCTGGAGTCGCGGCAATCAGCCG. Residues: CAWSRGNQP. The whole CDR3 is CAWSRGNQPQYF. The whole variable domain, filled in from reference TRBV30 and TRBJ2-3, reads SQTIHQWPATLVQPVGSPLSLECTVEGTSNPNLYWYRQAAGRGLQLLFYSVGIGQISSEVPQNLSASRPQDRQFILSSKKLLLSDSGFYLCAWSRGNQPQYFGPGTRLTVL.

Concerning this clone itself: Coverage ceases 3 residues before the CDR3 finishes, and the germline J gene fills in the end. The gene calls are TRBV2 and TRBJ2-5, with 7 bases fitting TRBD2. The CDR3 has 13 residues. Germline lookup yields CDR1 SNHLY and CDR2 FYNNEI. Unmatched junction bases numbered 5, after V lost 5 bases and J lost 5 bases. The sequenced part of the CDR3 DNA is TGTGCCAGCAGTCCTAACGGGGGGGAGACC. Translated, it gives CASSPNGGET. The full CDR3 sequence reads CASSPNGGETQYF.

Points on this clone: The DNA ends 3 residues before the CDR3 does, and the rest of the CDR3 is filled in from the germline J gene. J is TRBJ1-1 and V is TRBV14; possibly TRBD1 for D (5 bases). Trimming pared 4 bases from V and 1 base from J, leaving 13 bases between. The CDR3 loop spans 15 amino acids. Germline V gives CDR1 SGHDN, CDR2 FVKESK. The part of the CDR3 DNA that was read is TGTGCCAGCAGCCGAAACGGGGGTGAGAACACTGAA. It specifies CASSRNGGENTE. The full CDR3 protein is CASSRNGGENTEAFF.

As concerns this clone: Coverage ceases 3 residues before the CDR3 finishes, and the germline J gene fills in the end. This chain connects TRBV7-9 to TRBJ2-7; 8 nucleotides line up with TRBD1. Germline-derived CDR1 and CDR2 are SEHNR and FQNEAQ (reference sequence). The CDR3 is 15 residues long. J gave up 2 bases and V 1 base, and 4 bases lay outside the gene matches. The DNA read from the CDR3 is TGTGCCAGCAGCTTAGACGGACAGGGTACCTACGAG. Encoded protein: CASSLDGQGTYE. Given in full, the CDR3 is CASSLDGQGTYEQYF.

As regards this clone: The CDR3 end lies 3 residues beyond the end of the read and is filled in from the germline J gene. This rearrangement joins TRBV20-1 to TRBJ2-3, with 10 bases matching TRBD2. This CDR3 spans 14 amino acids. The V segment lost 6 bases and the J segment 4 bases; nucleotides outside the gene matches: 7. In germline, CDR1 is DFQATT, CDR2 SNEGSKA (reference sequence). The CDR3 spells CSAETSGWSDTQYF. The CDR3 bases that were read are TGCAGTGCAGAGACTAGCGGGTGGTCAGATACG.

Regarding this clone: The read gets to within 3 residues of the CDR3 end, and the germline J gene fills in the rest. The rearrangement links TRBV2 to TRBJ1-6, with a possible D match to TRBD1 (6 bases). Germline V gene data show CDR1 as SNHLY and CDR2 as FYNNEI. The length of the CDR3 is 15 residues. V lost 5 bases and J 12 bases, leaving 20 bases between the germline ends. CDR3 residues: CASSRTVDGSGPLHF. The part of the CDR3 DNA that was read is TGTGCCAGCAGTAGGACAGTAGATGGGTCGGGACCC.

As concerns this clone: The read stops 3 residues short of the end of the CDR3; the missing end is completed from the germline J gene. The chain couples TRBV6-2 or TRBV6-3 to TRBJ2-1; 7 positions match TRBD1. Germline V gene sequence: CDR1 MNHEY, CDR2 SVGEGT. This CDR3 comprises 15 residues. The V gene end was trimmed by 4 bases and the J gene end by 4 bases; junction bases not matched to a gene: 7. The chain's CDR3 is CASSSQGESYNEQFF. The DNA read from the CDR3 is TGTGCCAGCAGTTCGCAGGGGGAATCGTACAATGAG.

A word on this clone: The read ends 3 residues before the CDR3 terminus; that terminus is restored from the germline J gene. The chain joins TRBV29-1 to TRBJ2-4; 11 nucleotides agree with TRBD2. Germline values: CDR1 SQVTM, CDR2 ANQGSEA. The J segment lost 7 bases and the V segment lost 6 bases, leaving 5 bases of the junction unmatched. CDR3 length equals 13 residues. CDR3 protein: CSVTSGIWNIQYF. The part of the CDR3 DNA that was read is TGCAGCGTGACTAGCGGGATTTGGAACATT.

Comments on this clone: The read ends 3 residues early relative to the CDR3; the germline J gene fills the gap. V and J are TRBV5-1 and TRBJ2-5, with 7 bases matching TRBD1. V lost 4 bases, J lost 5 bases, and 8 bases stayed unmatched. Germline CDR1 reads SGHRS; CDR2 reads YFSETQ. The CDR3 covers 14 residues. The part of the CDR3 DNA that was read is TGCGCCAGCAGCCCTTGGACAGGTTCGGAGACC. This gives the protein CASSPWTGSET. The whole CDR3 reads CASSPWTGSETQYF. The whole variable domain, filled in from reference TRBV5-1 and TRBJ2-5, reads KAGVTQTPRYLIKTRGQQVTLSCSPISGHRSVSWYQQTPGQGLQFLFEYFSETQRNKGNFPGRFSGRQFSNSRSEMNVSTLELGDSALYLCASSPWTGSETQYFGPGTRLLVL.